This TCR beta chain comes out of a study of T cells after yellow fever vaccination. Overall study findings and caveats: Faster peaking, at day 5 versus 15, marked a secondary response that was weaker. Once the booster was given, most primary-vaccination clones reappeared, at approximately 97% for CD4 and approximately 88% for CD8.

A single record per CDR3 protein comes from TCRdb applying MiXCR to the 5' RACE reads. Of 150,000 to 200,000 distinct CDR3 sequences listed, around 8.5% are singletons. CDR3 length: 18 amino acids. Germline CDR1 is SGHRS and CDR2 is YFSETQ. Trimming cost V 1 base and J 5 bases; bases outside gene matches: 10. This clonotype was detected only a few times. Its antigen remains unidentified. This material consisted of CD8+ T cells sorted from PBMCs, taken 45 days after the yellow fever booster vaccination. The receptor comes from a man younger than 35 who received the YFV17D yellow fever vaccine. The chain couples TRBV5-1 to TRBJ2-1; 12 bases fit TRBD2. The CDR3 reads CASSLRSSGGALDNEQFF. CDR3 bases: TGCGCCAGCAGCTTGCGCTCTAGCGGGGGGGCCCTTGACAATGAGCAGTTCTTC.